The source of this T cell receptor (beta chain) is a study of shared clonotypes between healthy human individuals. This clone turned up a few times. The CDR3 has 13 amino acids. Germline V CDR1 and CDR2: SQVTM, ANQGSEA. Trimming took 3 bases from V and 0 from J, leaving 8 bases between them. Each cell subset's genomic DNA was divided evenly among several immunoSEQ plates. Profiled with immunoSEQ multiplex PCR; TCRdb holds only in-frame clones, not every one. The sample has over 2 million clones, 85% to 95% seen once; the top ten hold 0.37%. The sample comprised naive CD4+ T cells from PBMCs. The subset here: CD45RA+ positively selected. This chain links TRBV29-1 with TRBJ1-1, with D possibly being TRBD1 (5 bases). This TCR came from a man younger than 35 in good health. Some clones in this sample may be carry-over from other donors' samples. The CDR3 sequence: CSVDHRMNTEAFF. DNA of the CDR3: TGCAGCGTTGACCACAGGATGAACACTGAAGCTTTCTTT. Full variable domain (remainder filled in from reference TRBV29-1 and TRBJ1-1): SAVISQKPSRDICQRGTSLTIQCQVDSQVTMMFWYRQQPGQSLTLIATANQGSEATYESGFVIDKFPISRPNLTFSTLTVSNMSPEDSSIYLCSVDHRMNTEAFFGQGTRLTVV.